This T cell receptor (beta chain) was profiled in a study of cytomegalovirus exposure and HLA in healthy donors. Study conclusions and caveats: Some public TCRs appeared in many individuals, while most sequences were rare. In vitro work confirmed that a few CMV-associated chains recognize CMV antigens. Using the classifier, cytomegalovirus status was reportedly diagnosed with high specificity and sensitivity.

Germline V gene lookup returns CDR1 WSHSY and CDR2 SAAADI. V lost 4 bases and J lost 0, with 28 bases in between. The CDR3 spans 20 residues. Using immunoSEQ multiplex PCR, the repertoire was profiled, and TCRdb retains in-frame clones only, with some absent. The sample records about 220,000 clones, approximately 88% being singletons. Remarks on this clone: The antigen remains unidentified.

V and J are TRBV10-2 and TRBJ2-7, with a possible D match to TRBD1 (6 bases). This clonotype was obtained from a woman in her twenties or thirties in good health and CMV-seropositive. The specimen sequenced was PBMCs. The CDR3 is CASSGSFALGRQASSYEQYF. CDR3 in DNA: TGCGCCAGCAGTGGATCCTTCGCTTTGGGCCGACAGGCGAGCTCCTACGAGCAGTACTTC.